This passage covers 13 T cell receptor beta chains from one sample sequenced in a study of cytomegalovirus exposure and HLA in healthy donors. This PCR relied on a set of 60 Vbeta primers and 13 Jbeta primers. Measured with immunoSEQ multiplex PCR; TCRdb has only the in-frame clones, and not every one. The sample lists 150,000 to 200,000 clones; around 85% were seen once. Material: PBMCs. Receptors were obtained from a human donor in good health.

The V gene is TRBV19, the J gene TRBJ1-1; D uncertain. Trimming took 6 bases from V and 5 from J, leaving 16 bases between them. The CDR3 length is 14 residues. CDR1 and CDR2 (germline): LNHDA, SQIVND (reference sequence). Here the CDR3 DNA reads TGTGCCAGTAGCAAAGAGGCTTTCGCGACTGAAGCTTTCTTT. Its protein is CASSKEAFATEAFF.

The J gene is TRBJ2-1, the V gene TRBV2, with 9 bases lining up with TRBD2. From germline, CDR1 is SNHLY and CDR2 FYNNEI. V was clipped by 7 bases and J by 4 bases; unmatched bases: 8. The CDR3 sequence is 15 residues long. This CDR3 is CASMRGGVGYNEQFF. The DNA of the CDR3 is TGTGCCAGCATGCGCGGGGGGGTGGGTTACAATGAGCAGTTCTTC.

This chain links TRBV19 with TRBJ1-1; no definite D call. There are 13 residues in the CDR3. Germline assignment: CDR1 LNHDA and CDR2 SQIVND (reference sequence). The V end was cut by 3 bases, the J end by 8 bases, with 13 bases between. This CDR3 reads CASSINGGSEAFF. CDR3 nucleotide sequence: TGTGCCAGTAGTATTAACGGCGGCAGCGAAGCTTTCTTT.

The V and J genes are TRBV15 and TRBJ1-1; D is ambiguous. Germline V gene sequence: CDR1 LNHNV, CDR2 YYDKDF (reference sequence). Trimming left V 1 base short and J 11 bases short, with 14 bases between. The CDR3 has 13 residues. Here the CDR3 reads CATSRVWESSAFF. The DNA for the CDR3 is TGTGCCACCAGCAGAGTTTGGGAGAGTTCGGCTTTCTTT.

The chain employs TRBV7-2 and TRBJ2-7; D is undetermined. CDR3 length equals 11 residues. Trimming took off 3 bases at V and 2 bases at J, with 2 bases between the two ends. The V gene's germline CDR1 is SGHTA and CDR2 FQGNSA. The CDR3 protein is CASSFAYEQYF. The CDR3 DNA is TGTGCCAGCAGCTTCGCCTACGAGCAGTACTTC.

The CDR3 region has the DNA TGTGCCAGCAGTTCACAGTCCTACGAGCAGTACTTC. Amino acids: CASSSQSYEQYF. The rearrangement joins TRBV28 to TRBJ2-7; D uncertain. V lost 4 bases and J 1 base, leaving 5 bases between the germline ends. Germline V gene sequence: CDR1 MDHEN, CDR2 SYDVKM. This CDR3 spans 12 amino acids.

The chain links TRBV7-9 to TRBJ2-5; no firm D call. Germline CDR1 SEHNR, CDR2 FQNEAQ (reference sequence). With 0 bases removed from V and 5 bases from J, the gap between germline ends came to 7 bases. The CDR3 has 13 residues. CDR3 in amino acids: CASSLASVETQYF. For the CDR3, the DNA is TGTGCCAGCAGCTTAGCTTCGGTGGAGACCCAGTACTTC.

The chain is built from TRBV25-1 and TRBJ1-2; 7 bases map to TRBD1. The CDR3 sequence is 15 residues long. CDR1 and CDR2 from the germline V gene are MGHDK and SYGVNS. V lost 8 bases to trimming and J lost 4 bases; unmatched junction nucleotides: 13. This CDR3 is CASSTAGQVIYGYTF. In DNA form, the CDR3 reads TGTGCCAGCTCCACCGCAGGACAGGTCATCTATGGCTACACCTTC.

J is TRBJ2-3 and V is TRBV11-2; the match to TRBD2 covers 7 bases. The CDR3 has 17 residues. The germline V gene has CDR1 SGHAT and CDR2 FQNNGV. V lost 8 bases, J lost 1 base, and 15 bases stayed unmatched. The CDR3 coding sequence is TGTGCCAGCGCTTTTGTCTGGGGGGGTGCTGGCACAGATACGCAGTATTTT. Amino acid sequence: CASAFVWGGAGTDTQYF.

The CDR3 is CASSSGTYTEAFF. The CDR3, as DNA: TGTGCCAGCAGCTCGGGGACTTACACTGAAGCTTTCTTT. The rearrangement uses TRBV7-9 and TRBJ1-1, with D tentatively TRBD1 (5 bases). Germline lookup yields CDR1 SEHNR and CDR2 FQNEAQ (reference sequence). The V end was cut by 4 bases, the J end by 3 bases, with 9 bases between. CDR3 length equals 13 residues.

The J gene is TRBJ1-1, the V gene TRBV11-1; 10 positions match TRBD1. The CDR3 sequence is 15 residues long. Germline CDR1 is SGHAT and CDR2 is FQDESV (reference sequence). The trim removed 7 bases at V and 0 bases at J, leaving 5 bases unmatched. As DNA, the CDR3 is TGTGCCAGCACCCCGGGACAGGGGATGAACACTGAAGCTTTCTTT. Translated, it gives CASTPGQGMNTEAFF.

The chain is built from TRBV2 and TRBJ1-2; D unclear. Germline CDR1 reads SNHLY; CDR2 reads FYNNEI. Between the trimmed V and J ends, which lost 4 bases and 5 bases, there was a span of 14 bases. This CDR3 spans 14 amino acids. As DNA, the CDR3 is TGTGCCAGCAGTGTAGGTCAATGGAGGTATGGCTACACCTTC. Translating it yields CASSVGQWRYGYTF. The entire variable domain, with the rest obtained from reference TRBV2 and TRBJ1-2, is as follows: EPEVTQTPSHQVTQMGQEVILRCVPISNHLYFYWYRQILGQKVEFLVSFYNNEISEKSEIFDDQFSVERPDGSNFTLKIRSTKLEDSAMYFCASSVGQWRYGYTFGSGTRLTVV.

This rearrangement joins TRBV6-1 to TRBJ2-1; D remains unclear. The CDR3 runs 15 residues. The V end lost 4 bases, the J end lost 0 bases, and 10 bases lay between the germline ends. CDR1 is MNHNS and CDR2 is SASEGT in the germline V gene. The CDR3 nucleotides are TGTGCCAGCAGTGTGGCCCGGAGCTCCTACAATGAGCAGTTCTTC. Translation gives CASSVARSSYNEQFF.